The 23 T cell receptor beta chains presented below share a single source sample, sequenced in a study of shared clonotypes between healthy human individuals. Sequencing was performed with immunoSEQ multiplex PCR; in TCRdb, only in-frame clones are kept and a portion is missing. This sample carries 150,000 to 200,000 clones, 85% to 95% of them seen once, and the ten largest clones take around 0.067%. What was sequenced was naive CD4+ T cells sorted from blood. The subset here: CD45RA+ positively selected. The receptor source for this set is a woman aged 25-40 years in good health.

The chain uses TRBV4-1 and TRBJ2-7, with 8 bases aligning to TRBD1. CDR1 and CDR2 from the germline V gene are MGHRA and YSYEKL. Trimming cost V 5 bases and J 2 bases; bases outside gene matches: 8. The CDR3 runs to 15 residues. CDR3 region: CASSYGQGFTYEQYF. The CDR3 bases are TGCGCCAGCAGCTACGGACAGGGCTTCACCTACGAGCAGTACTTC.

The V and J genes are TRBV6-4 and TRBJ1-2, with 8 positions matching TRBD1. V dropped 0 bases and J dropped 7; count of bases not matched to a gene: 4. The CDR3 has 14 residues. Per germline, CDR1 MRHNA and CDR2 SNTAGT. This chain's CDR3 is CASSDSGTGGGYTF. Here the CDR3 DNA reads TGTGCCAGCAGTGACTCCGGGACAGGCGGTGGCTACACCTTC.

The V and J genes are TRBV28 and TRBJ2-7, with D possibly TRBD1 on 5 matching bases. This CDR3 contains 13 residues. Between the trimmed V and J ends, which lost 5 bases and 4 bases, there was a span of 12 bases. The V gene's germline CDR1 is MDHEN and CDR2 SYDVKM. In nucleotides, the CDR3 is TGTGCCAGCAGTAAGGGGAAGGTATACGAGCAGTACTTC. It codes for CASSKGKVYEQYF.

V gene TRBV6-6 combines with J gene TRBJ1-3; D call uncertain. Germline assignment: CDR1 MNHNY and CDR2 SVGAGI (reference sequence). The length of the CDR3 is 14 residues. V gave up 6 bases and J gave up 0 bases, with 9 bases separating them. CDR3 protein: CASRGTSSGNTIYF. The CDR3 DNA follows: TGTGCCAGCAGGGGAACCTCCTCTGGAAACACCATATATTTT.

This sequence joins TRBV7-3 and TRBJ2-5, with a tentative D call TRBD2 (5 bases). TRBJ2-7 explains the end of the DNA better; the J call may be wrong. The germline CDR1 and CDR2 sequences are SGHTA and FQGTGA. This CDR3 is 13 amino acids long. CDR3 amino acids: CASSLTSVNEQYF. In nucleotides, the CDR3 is TGTGCCAGCAGCTTAACTAGCGTGAACGAGCAGTACTTC.

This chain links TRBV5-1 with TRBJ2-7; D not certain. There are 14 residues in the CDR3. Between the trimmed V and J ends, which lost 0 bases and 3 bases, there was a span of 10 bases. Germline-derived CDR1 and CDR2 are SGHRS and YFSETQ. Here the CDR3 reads CASSLDGFYYEQYF. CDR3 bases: TGCGCCAGCAGCTTGGATGGCTTCTACTACGAGCAGTACTTC.

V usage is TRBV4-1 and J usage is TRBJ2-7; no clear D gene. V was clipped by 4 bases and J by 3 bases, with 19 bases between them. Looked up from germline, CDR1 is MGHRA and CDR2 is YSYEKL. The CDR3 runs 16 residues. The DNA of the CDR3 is TGCGCCAGCAGCCGCCCAGGAGTTAGAACGTACTACGAGCAGTACTTC. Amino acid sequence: CASSRPGVRTYYEQYF.

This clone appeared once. The CDR3 protein is CASSLGLVETQYF. DNA of the CDR3: TGCGCCAGCAGCTTGGGACTAGTAGAGACCCAGTACTTC. This chain joins TRBV5-1 and TRBJ2-5; D perhaps matches TRBD2 (6 bases). The germline CDR1 and CDR2 sequences are SGHRS and YFSETQ. The CDR3 has 13 residues. The V end lost 0 bases, the J end lost 4 bases, and 7 bases lay between the germline ends.

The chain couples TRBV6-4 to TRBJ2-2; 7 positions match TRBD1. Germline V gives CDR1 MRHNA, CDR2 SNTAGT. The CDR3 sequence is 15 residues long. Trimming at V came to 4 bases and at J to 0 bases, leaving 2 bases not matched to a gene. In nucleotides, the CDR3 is TGTGCCAGCAGTGCGACAGGGCCGAACACCGGGGAGCTGTTTTTT. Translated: CASSATGPNTGELFF.

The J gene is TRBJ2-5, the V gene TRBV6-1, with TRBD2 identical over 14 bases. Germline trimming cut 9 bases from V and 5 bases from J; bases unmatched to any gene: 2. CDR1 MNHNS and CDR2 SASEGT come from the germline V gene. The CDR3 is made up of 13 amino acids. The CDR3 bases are TGTGCCAGGTGGACTAGCGGGAGGGAGACCCAGTACTTC. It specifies CARWTSGRETQYF.

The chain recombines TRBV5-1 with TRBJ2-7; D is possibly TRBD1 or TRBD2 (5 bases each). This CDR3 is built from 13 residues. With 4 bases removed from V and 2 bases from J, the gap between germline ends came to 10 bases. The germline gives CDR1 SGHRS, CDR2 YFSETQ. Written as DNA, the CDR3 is TGCGCCAGCAGCACCGGGGCCGCCTACGAGCAGTACTTC. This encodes CASSTGAAYEQYF. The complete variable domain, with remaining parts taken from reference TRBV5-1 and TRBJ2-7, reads KAGVTQTPRYLIKTRGQQVTLSCSPISGHRSVSWYQQTPGQGLQFLFEYFSETQRNKGNFPGRFSGRQFSNSRSEMNVSTLELGDSALYLCASSTGAAYEQYFGPGTRLTVT.

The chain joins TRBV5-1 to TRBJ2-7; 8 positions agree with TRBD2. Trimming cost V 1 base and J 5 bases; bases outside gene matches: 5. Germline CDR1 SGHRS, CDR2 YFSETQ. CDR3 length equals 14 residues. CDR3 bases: TGCGCCAGCAGCTTGAACGGGAGGGATAACGAGCAGTACTTC. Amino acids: CASSLNGRDNEQYF.

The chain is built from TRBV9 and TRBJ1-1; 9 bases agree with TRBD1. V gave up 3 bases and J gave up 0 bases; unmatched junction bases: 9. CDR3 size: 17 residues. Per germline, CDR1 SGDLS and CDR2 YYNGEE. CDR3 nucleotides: TGTGCCAGCAGCGGGGACAGGGCCTTACCTTTGAACACTGAAGCTTTCTTT. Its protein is CASSGDRALPLNTEAFF. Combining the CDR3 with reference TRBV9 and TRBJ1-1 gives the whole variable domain DSGVTQTPKHLITATGQRVTLRCSPRSGDLSVYWYQQSLDQGLQFLIQYYNGEERAKGNILERFSAQQFPDLHSELNLSSLELGDSALYFCASSGDRALPLNTEAFFGQGTRLTVV.

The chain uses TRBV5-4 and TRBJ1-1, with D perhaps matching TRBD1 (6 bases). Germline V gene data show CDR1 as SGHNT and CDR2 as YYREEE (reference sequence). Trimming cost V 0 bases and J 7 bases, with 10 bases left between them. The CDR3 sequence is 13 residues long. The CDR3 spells CASSLDRVIEAFF. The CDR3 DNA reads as TGTGCCAGCAGCTTGGACAGGGTAATTGAAGCTTTCTTT.

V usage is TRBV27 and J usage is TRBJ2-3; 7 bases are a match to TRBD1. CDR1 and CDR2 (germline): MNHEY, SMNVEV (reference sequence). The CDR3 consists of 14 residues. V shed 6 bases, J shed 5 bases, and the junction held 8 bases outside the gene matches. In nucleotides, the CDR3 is TGTGCCAGCAGGCCAGGGGGAACAGGAGATACGCAGTATTTT. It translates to CASRPGGTGDTQYF.

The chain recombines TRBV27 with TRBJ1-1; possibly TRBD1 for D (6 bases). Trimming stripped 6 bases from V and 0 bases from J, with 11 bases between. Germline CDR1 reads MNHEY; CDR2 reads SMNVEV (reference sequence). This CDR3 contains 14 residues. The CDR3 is CASRSWGLNTEAFF. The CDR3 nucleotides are TGTGCCAGCAGGTCGTGGGGGCTGAACACTGAAGCTTTCTTT.

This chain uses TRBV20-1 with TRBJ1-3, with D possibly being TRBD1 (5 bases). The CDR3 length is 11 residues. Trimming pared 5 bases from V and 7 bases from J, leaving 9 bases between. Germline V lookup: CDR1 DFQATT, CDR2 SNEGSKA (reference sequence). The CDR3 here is CSAQGPNTIYF. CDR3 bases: TGCAGTGCTCAGGGCCCGAACACCATATATTTT.

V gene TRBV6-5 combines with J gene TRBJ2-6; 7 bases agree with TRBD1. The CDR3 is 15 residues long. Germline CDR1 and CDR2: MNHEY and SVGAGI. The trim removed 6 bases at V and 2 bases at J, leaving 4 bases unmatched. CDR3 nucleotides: TGTGCCAGCAGCCCTGACAGGGCTGGGGCCAACGTCCTGACTTTC. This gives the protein CASSPDRAGANVLTF.

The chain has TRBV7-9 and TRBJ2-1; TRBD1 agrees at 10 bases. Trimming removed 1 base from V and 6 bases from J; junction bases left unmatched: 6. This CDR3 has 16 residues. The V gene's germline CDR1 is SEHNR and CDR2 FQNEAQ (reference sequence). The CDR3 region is CASSLVRQGAGNEQFF. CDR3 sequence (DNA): TGTGCCAGCAGCTTAGTTCGACAGGGGGCGGGCAATGAGCAGTTCTTC.

The CDR3 coding sequence is TGTGCCAGCAGCCCAGGGACAGGGGGTCTCTATGGCTACACCTTC. Amino acids: CASSPGTGGLYGYTF. The chain couples TRBV7-9 to TRBJ1-2; the match to TRBD1 covers 11 bases. Looked up from germline, CDR1 is SEHNR and CDR2 is FQNEAQ (reference sequence). The length of the CDR3 is 15 residues. V gave up 5 bases and J gave up 4 bases; unmatched junction bases: 6.

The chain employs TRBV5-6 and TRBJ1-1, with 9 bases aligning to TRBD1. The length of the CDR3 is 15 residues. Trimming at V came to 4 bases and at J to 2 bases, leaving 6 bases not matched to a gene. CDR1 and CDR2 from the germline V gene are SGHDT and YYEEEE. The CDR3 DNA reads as TGTGCCAGCAGCGGAGGGGACAGGGCTAACACTGAAGCTTTCTTT. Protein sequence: CASSGGDRANTEAFF. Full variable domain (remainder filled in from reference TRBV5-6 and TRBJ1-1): DAGVTQSPTHLIKTRGQQVTLRCSPKSGHDTVSWYQQALGQGPQFIFQYYEEEERQRGNFPDRFSGHQFPNYSSELNVNALLLGDSALYLCASSGGDRANTEAFFGQGTRLTVV.

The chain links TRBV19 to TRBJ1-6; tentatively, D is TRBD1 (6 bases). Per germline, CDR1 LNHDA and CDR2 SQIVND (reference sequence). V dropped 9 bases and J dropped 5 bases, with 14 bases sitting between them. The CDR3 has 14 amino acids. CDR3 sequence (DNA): TGTGCCAGCGGACCCTGGACAGATAATTCACCCCTCCACTTT. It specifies CASGPWTDNSPLHF.

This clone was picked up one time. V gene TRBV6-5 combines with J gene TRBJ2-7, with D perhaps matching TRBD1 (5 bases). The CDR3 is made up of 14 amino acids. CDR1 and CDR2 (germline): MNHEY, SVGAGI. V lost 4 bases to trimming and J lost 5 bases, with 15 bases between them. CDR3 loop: CASSLGVPPNEQYF. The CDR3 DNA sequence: TGTGCCAGCAGTTTAGGGGTCCCACCCAACGAGCAGTACTTC.